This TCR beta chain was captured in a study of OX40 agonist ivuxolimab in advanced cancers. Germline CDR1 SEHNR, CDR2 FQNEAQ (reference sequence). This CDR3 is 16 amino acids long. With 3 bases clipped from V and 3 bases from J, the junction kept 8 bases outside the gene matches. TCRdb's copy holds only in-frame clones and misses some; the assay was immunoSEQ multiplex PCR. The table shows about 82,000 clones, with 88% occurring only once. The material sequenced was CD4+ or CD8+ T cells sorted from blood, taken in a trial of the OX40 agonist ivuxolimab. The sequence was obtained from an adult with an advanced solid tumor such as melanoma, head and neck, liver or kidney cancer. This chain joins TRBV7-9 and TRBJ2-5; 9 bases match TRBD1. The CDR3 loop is CASSLEPGQGKETQYF. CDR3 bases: TGTGCCAGCAGCTTGGAGCCGGGACAGGGAAAAGAGACCCAGTACTTC. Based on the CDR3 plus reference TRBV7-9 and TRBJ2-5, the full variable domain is DTGVSQNPRHKITKRGQNVTFRCDPISEHNRLYWYRQTLGQGPEFLTYFQNEAQLEKSRLLSDRFSAERPKGSFSTLEIQRTEQGDSAMYLCASSLEPGQGKETQYFGPGTRLLVL.